This T cell receptor beta chain was sequenced in a study of T cells in Graves' hyperthyroidism and ophthalmopathy. The study included ophthalmopathy patients with Clinical Activity Score at least 3, NOSPECS grade at least 4 and duration under 3 months. The source material, RNA transcripts, was used to amplify TCR beta CDR3 regions. Carried out on the TCR CDR3, a first-round RT-PCR used the HTBI primer set. TCRdb re-called the multiplex PCR reads with MiXCR, one entry per CDR3 protein. The repertoire holds more than 500,000 distinct CDR3 sequences, with roughly 14% as singletons. There are many counts of this clonotype. What it recognizes is unknown. Overall study results and limits: Most expanded thyroid clonotypes above 0.001 recurred in blood. Ophthalmopathy could be told apart from stable hyperthyroidism with a 13 V-J model.

Sequencing input: blood. The receptor's source is a woman between 40 and 50 years old with Graves' ophthalmopathy.

Here the CDR3 DNA reads TGTGCCAGCAGTTACCAACACGCGAACACTGAAGCTTTCTTT. This sequence encodes CASSYQHANTEAFF. The chain combines TRBV6-5 with TRBJ1-1; D is unresolved. CDR1 is MNHEY and CDR2 is SVGAGI in the germline V gene. The V end was cut by 2 bases, the J end by 1 base, with 8 bases between. The CDR3 consists of 14 residues.